This TCR beta chain was captured in a study of cytomegalovirus exposure and HLA in healthy donors. PCR was performed using 60 Vbeta and 13 Jbeta primers. Clones were read by immunoSEQ multiplex PCR, and TCRdb kept only the in-frame ones, dropping some. This table lists about 72,000 clones. This receptor was obtained from a woman aged 35 to 49 in good health and CMV-seropositive. What was sequenced was PBMCs.

CDR3 bases: TGTGCCAGTAAAGGACTAGCGGGTTACCAAGAGACCCAGTACTTC. Translation: CASKGLAGYQETQYF. The chain carries TRBV27 and TRBJ2-5; 11 bases match TRBD2. Trimming removed 9 bases from V and 0 bases from J; junction bases left unmatched: 6. CDR1 is MNHEY, CDR2 SMNVEV, per germline (reference sequence). The CDR3 length is 15 residues.